This TCR beta chain was found in a study of CD8+CD57+ T cells in acquired aplastic anemia. Genomic DNA served as template for TCR beta VDJ and CDR3 profiling. Via MiXCR, TCRdb re-called the reads, giving one row per CDR3 protein. The sample has some 150,000 distinct CDR3 sequences, over 55% seen once; the top ten hold around 45%. Selection for sequencing was limited to patients who had shown CD8+CD57+ cell expansion by flow cytometry. CDR1 and CDR2 from the germline V gene are MNHEY and SVGAGI. CDR3 length: 14 residues. Trimming pared 0 bases from V and 6 bases from J, leaving 9 bases between. This clonotype originated in a human donor with aplastic anemia. Source material: sorted CD4+, CD8+, or CD8+CD57+ T cells (not recorded which) from PBMCs. The chain is built from TRBV6-5 and TRBJ2-1; D remains ambiguous. CDR3 loop: CASSYSGRSNEQFF. CDR3 DNA sequence: TGTGCCAGCAGTTACTCGGGAAGGTCCAATGAGCAGTTCTTC.